The clone carrying this T cell receptor (beta chain) showed up many times. Each CDR3 protein is one row after TCRdb ran MiXCR on the 5' RACE reads. The sample carries 500,000 to 600,000 distinct CDR3 sequences, 20% to 25% recorded once. Trimming shortened V by 5 bases and J by 2 bases, and 2 bases separated the two germline ends. The CDR3 contains 11 residues. Germline CDR1 reads SGHDT; CDR2 reads YYEEEE. The data are from a study of identical twins. The sample was also linked to a second study, of T cells expressing NK-cell markers. That study adds: 1.0-7.0% of CD8+ T cells in 6 or 7 donors belonged to dominant NKG2C+ clonotypes. Where several donors were concerned, these clonotypes also led the CD3+CD56-NKG2C+ fraction.

The V call is TRBV5-6, the J call TRBJ2-1, with unresolved D. The origin of this receptor is a woman under 30 in good health. Source material: CD4+ T cells sorted from blood. The CDR3: CASRTYNEQFF. In DNA, the CDR3 is TGTGCCAGCAGAACCTACAATGAGCAGTTCTTC.